These 28 T cell receptor beta chains share one sample of origin, sequenced in a study of long-term antiretroviral therapy in people with HIV. A v3.0 immunoSEQ assay was performed at survey level. The repertoire was sequenced with immunoSEQ multiplex PCR; TCRdb's copy has only in-frame clones and lacks some. This sample has 35,000 to 40,000 clones; about 93% occur once, and the top ten carry roughly 3.9%. The material was unsorted PBMCs, obtained 4.1 years after starting antiretroviral therapy. These receptors came from a woman between 50 and 59 years old with HIV.

Regarding this clone: One end of the junction is discordant with germline, which a read error may explain. The chain is built from TRBV5-1 and TRBJ2-5, with D perhaps TRBD2 (6 bases). Germline V CDR1 and CDR2: SGHRS, YFSETQ. This CDR3 spans 14 amino acids. The CDR3 DNA reads as TGCGCCAGCAGATTGGCAGGAGGGAAAGAGACCCAGTACTTC. This sequence encodes CASRLAGGKETQYF. Full variable domain (rest looked up from reference TRBV5-1 and TRBJ2-5): KAGVTQTPRYLIKTRGQQVTLSCSPISGHRSVSWYQQTPGQGLQFLFEYFSETQRNKGNFPGRFSGRQFSNSRSEMNVSTLELGDSALYLCASRLAGGKETQYFGPGTRLLVL.

The genes are TRBV6-1 and TRBJ2-7; the D call may be TRBD1 or TRBD2 (5 bases each). This CDR3 region has 10 residues. V lost 3 bases and J 9 bases, leaving 6 bases between the germline ends. Germline CDR1 is MNHNS and CDR2 is SASEGT. The CDR3 DNA reads TGTGCCAGCAGTGAGGGGGTGCAGTACTTC. As protein: CASSEGVQYF.

The chain couples TRBV5-1 to TRBJ2-1; 11 bases agree with TRBD2. The CDR3 is made up of 14 amino acids. CDR1 and CDR2 (germline): SGHRS, YFSETQ. Trimming cost V 4 bases and J 8 bases; bases outside gene matches: 5. CDR3 amino acids: CASSRSGGAHEQFF. Here the CDR3 DNA reads TGCGCCAGCAGCCGTAGCGGGGGGGCTCATGAGCAGTTCTTC.

The chain is built from TRBV10-1 and TRBJ1-1; 7 bases fit TRBD1. V gave up 3 bases and J gave up 5 bases; unmatched junction bases: 3. Germline V CDR1 and CDR2: WNHNN, SYGVQD (reference sequence). This CDR3 has 13 amino acids. This CDR3 is CASSDQTGTEAFF. The CDR3 DNA reads as TGCGCCAGCAGTGACCAGACAGGGACTGAAGCTTTCTTT.

This clone was recorded only once. The V and J genes are TRBV11-1 and TRBJ1-1; D not certain. The length of the CDR3 is 12 residues. The V gene's germline CDR1 is SGHAT and CDR2 FQDESV (reference sequence). V lost 10 bases to trimming and J lost 5 bases, with 14 bases between them. CDR3 sequence reads: CATLNPGTEAFF. CDR3 DNA: TGTGCCACCTTAAACCCGGGAACTGAAGCTTTCTTT.

The chain links TRBV7-2 to TRBJ1-6; maybe TRBD1 (5 bases). Germline CDR1 is SGHTA and CDR2 is FQGNSA. The CDR3 sequence is 16 residues long. V was clipped by 1 base and J by 4 bases, with 11 bases between them. The CDR3 DNA follows: TGTGCCAGCAGCTTAGGGGGGACGTATTATAATTCACCCCTCCACTTT. This translates into CASSLGGTYYNSPLHF.

V gene TRBV5-8 combines with J gene TRBJ2-3; 8 nucleotides align to TRBD2. Germline loops: CDR1 SGHTS, CDR2 YDEGEE. The CDR3 covers 17 residues. Trimming removed 0 bases from V and 6 bases from J; junction bases left unmatched: 12. CDR3 DNA sequence: TGTGCCAGCAGCTTGGCCCCAGCGGGGGCTGGTGGGGATACGCAGTATTTT. Translating gives CASSLAPAGAGGDTQYF.

The rearrangement joins TRBV7-6 to TRBJ2-5; D possibly corresponds to TRBD1 (6 bases). Germline V lookup: CDR1 SGHVS, CDR2 FNYEAQ. With 6 bases removed from V and 5 bases from J, the gap between germline ends came to 16 bases. The CDR3 is 14 residues long. CDR3 protein: CASRPEQGMETQYF. Written as DNA, the CDR3 is TGTGCCAGCAGGCCAGAACAGGGAATGGAGACCCAGTACTTC. Full variable domain (remainder filled in from reference TRBV7-6 and TRBJ2-5): GAGVSQSPRYKVTKRGQDVALRCDPISGHVSLYWYRQALGQGPEFLTYFNYEAQQDKSGLPNDRFSAERPEGSISTLTIQRTEQRDSAMYRCASRPEQGMETQYFGPGTRLLVL.

The V call is TRBV10-3, the J call TRBJ1-5, with 12 bases lining up with TRBD1. The CDR3 runs to 18 residues. Germline lookup yields CDR1 ENHRY and CDR2 SYGVKD. V shed 6 bases, J shed 7 bases, and the junction held 16 bases outside the gene matches. The CDR3 spells CAISQSPGQGAGVQPQHF. The DNA for the CDR3 is TGTGCCATCAGCCAATCACCGGGACAGGGGGCCGGGGTGCAGCCCCAGCATTTT.

This clone appeared once. The rearrangement uses TRBV19 and TRBJ2-7; D perhaps matches TRBD2 (5 bases). The CDR3 covers 14 residues. Germline assignment: CDR1 LNHDA and CDR2 SQIVND (reference sequence). V was trimmed by 4 bases and J by 0 bases, leaving 10 bases between them. DNA for the CDR3: TGTGCCAGTAGTAAGACGGGGAGCTCCTACGAGCAGTACTTC. Protein sequence: CASSKTGSSYEQYF.

V is TRBV7-9 and J is TRBJ2-3; possibly TRBD2 for D (5 bases). In germline, CDR1 is SEHNR, CDR2 FQNEAQ (reference sequence). The CDR3 spans 14 residues. V lost 5 bases to trimming and J lost 0 bases, with 9 bases between them. DNA of the CDR3: TGTGCCAGCAGCACCCGGACTAGCACAGATACGCAGTATTTT. As protein: CASSTRTSTDTQYF.

The rearrangement joins TRBV11-2 to TRBJ2-7, with D perhaps matching TRBD1 (6 bases). The germline V gene has CDR1 SGHAT and CDR2 FQNNGV. The CDR3 contains 14 residues. Trimming pared 2 bases from V and 6 bases from J, leaving 14 bases between. CDR3 sequence: CASSLNTGSGEQYF. CDR3 in DNA: TGTGCCAGCAGCTTAAACACAGGGTCAGGCGAGCAGTACTTC.

A single count supports this clone. V gene TRBV6-5 combines with J gene TRBJ1-2, with 7 bases matching TRBD1. Germline V gene data show CDR1 as MNHEY and CDR2 as SVGAGI. Losses at the gene ends were 1 base for V and 5 bases for J; bases not matched to a gene: 10. The CDR3 sequence is 16 residues long. In DNA, the CDR3 is TGTGCCAGCAGTTACTTTAAACAGGGGATTGTGTATGGCTACACCTTC. Translated: CASSYFKQGIVYGYTF.

This sequence joins TRBV30 and TRBJ2-5; TRBD1 aligns across 7 bases. CDR3 length equals 11 residues. V shed 4 bases, J shed 4 bases, and the junction held 0 bases outside the gene matches. The germline V gene has CDR1 GTSNPN and CDR2 SVGIG (reference sequence). The CDR3 DNA reads TGTGCCTGGACAGGGGGAGAGACCCAGTACTTC. It codes for CAWTGGETQYF.

This chain uses TRBV7-8 with TRBJ1-5, with a possible D match to TRBD1 (6 bases). Germline assignment: CDR1 SGHVS and CDR2 FQNEAQ. The V and J ends lost 5 bases and 5 bases respectively, with 10 bases between them. The CDR3 covers 13 residues. The CDR3 sequence: CASSGQQDQPQHF. In DNA, the CDR3 is TGTGCCAGCAGCGGACAGCAGGATCAGCCCCAGCATTTT.

The genes are TRBV6-5 and TRBJ2-1; the D gene is possibly TRBD2 (5 bases). Germline lookup yields CDR1 MNHEY and CDR2 SVGAGI. This CDR3 is built from 14 residues. Trimming left V 6 bases short and J 5 bases short, with 14 bases between. The CDR3 protein is CASSLARGNNEQFF. DNA of the CDR3: TGTGCCAGCAGCCTCGCCCGGGGAAACAATGAGCAGTTCTTC.

This chain connects TRBV7-2 to TRBJ1-6; 7 bases fit TRBD1. The CDR3 has 12 amino acids. CDR1 is SGHTA and CDR2 is FQGNSA in the germline V gene. V lost 8 bases, J lost 8 bases, and 3 bases stayed unmatched. In DNA form, the CDR3 reads TGTGCCAGCGGGACAGACTATTCACCCCTCCACTTT. This codes for CASGTDYSPLHF.

This chain joins TRBV6-5 and TRBJ2-5, with 7 bases identical to TRBD1. The CDR3 loop spans 16 amino acids. Germline CDR1 reads MNHEY; CDR2 reads SVGAGI. V was pared by 0 bases and J by 4 bases, with 8 bases of the junction left unmatched. This CDR3 reads CASSYSSTGSSETQYF. The CDR3, as DNA: TGTGCCAGCAGTTACTCCTCGACAGGGTCATCAGAGACCCAGTACTTC.

This chain joins TRBV10-2 and TRBJ2-1; TRBD2 agrees at 13 bases. Trimming at V came to 6 bases and at J to 0 bases, leaving 2 bases not matched to a gene. There are 16 residues in the CDR3. Germline CDR1 WSHSY, CDR2 SAAADI. DNA for the CDR3: TGCGCCAGCAGACTAGCGGGGGGGAGCTCCTACAATGAGCAGTTCTTC. This codes for CASRLAGGSSYNEQFF.

This clone occurred once. The rearrangement joins TRBV10-3 to TRBJ1-1, with a tentative D call TRBD1 (6 bases). Germline values: CDR1 ENHRY, CDR2 SYGVKD. The CDR3 has 15 amino acids. The V and J ends lost 1 base and 4 bases respectively, with 13 bases between them. The DNA of the CDR3 is TGTGCCATCAGTGAGTTCGGGGGCCTTACCACTGAAGCTTTCTTT. This sequence encodes CAISEFGGLTTEAFF.

The chain recombines TRBV27 with TRBJ1-2; 7 nucleotides match TRBD1. Germline V gene data show CDR1 as MNHEY and CDR2 as SMNVEV (reference sequence). CDR3 length equals 13 residues. The trim removed 6 bases at V and 0 bases at J, leaving 1 base unmatched. CDR3 sequence reads: CASRGTANYGYTF. The DNA for the CDR3 is TGTGCCAGCAGGGGGACAGCTAACTATGGCTACACCTTC.

The chain employs TRBV2 and TRBJ2-2; D remains unclear. Germline V gene lookup returns CDR1 SNHLY and CDR2 FYNNEI. The CDR3 loop spans 14 amino acids. Trimming shortened V by 4 bases and J by 1 base, and 7 bases separated the two germline ends. The chain's CDR3 is CASSGTVNTGELFF. For the CDR3, the DNA is TGTGCCAGCAGTGGGACGGTGAACACCGGGGAGCTGTTTTTT. The full variable domain, its missing parts supplied by reference TRBV2 and TRBJ2-2, is EPEVTQTPSHQVTQMGQEVILRCVPISNHLYFYWYRQILGQKVEFLVSFYNNEISEKSEIFDDQFSVERPDGSNFTLKIRSTKLEDSAMYFCASSGTVNTGELFFGEGSRLTVL.

The V and J genes are TRBV5-4 and TRBJ1-4; tentative D call: TRBD1 (5 bases). The CDR3 is made up of 15 amino acids. Between the trimmed V and J ends, which lost 0 bases and 0 bases, there was a span of 6 bases. Germline V gene data show CDR1 as SGHNT and CDR2 as YYREEE (reference sequence). The CDR3 spells CASSLGGATNEKLFF. The DNA of the CDR3 is TGTGCCAGCAGCTTGGGGGGGGCAACTAATGAAAAACTGTTTTTT. Full variable domain (remainder filled in from reference TRBV5-4 and TRBJ1-4): ETGVTQSPTHLIKTRGQQVTLRCSSQSGHNTVSWYQQALGQGPQFIFQYYREEENGRGNFPPRFSGLQFPNYSSELNVNALELDDSALYLCASSLGGATNEKLFFGSGTQLSVL.

J is TRBJ2-3 and V is TRBV7-9; D is possibly TRBD1 or TRBD2 (5 bases each). Germline assignment: CDR1 SEHNR and CDR2 FQNEAQ (reference sequence). V shed 2 bases and J shed 3 bases, with 12 bases lying between them. The CDR3 spans 15 residues. The CDR3: CASSLYQGATDTQYF. The CDR3 DNA follows: TGTGCCAGCAGCTTATACCAGGGAGCTACAGATACGCAGTATTTT.

V and J are TRBV30 and TRBJ2-3; D may be TRBD1 or TRBD2 (6 bases each). V was clipped by 5 bases and J by 2 bases, with 8 bases between them. Germline V gene sequence: CDR1 GTSNPN, CDR2 SVGIG (reference sequence). The CDR3 has 12 amino acids. The CDR3 DNA follows: TGTGCCTGGGGGGGGCCCACAGATACGCAGTATTTT. It is translated as CAWGGPTDTQYF.

The chain couples TRBV11-2 to TRBJ2-3; D is uncertain. The CDR3 loop spans 14 amino acids. Germline assignment: CDR1 SGHAT and CDR2 FQNNGV. Trimming left V 6 bases short and J 0 bases short, with 10 bases between. The CDR3 DNA reads as TGTGCCAGCAGAGGGTTCGAGAGCACAGATACGCAGTATTTT. This codes for CASRGFESTDTQYF.

The CDR3 DNA reads TGTGCCAGCAGCTTAGACGTTTGGCCCTACGAGCAGTACTTC. Protein: CASSLDVWPYEQYF. J is TRBJ2-7 and V is TRBV7-9; no definite D call. In germline, CDR1 is SEHNR, CDR2 FQNEAQ (reference sequence). This CDR3 region has 14 residues. V lost 1 base and J 2 bases, leaving 9 bases between the germline ends.

The V gene is TRBV4-1, the J gene TRBJ1-2; D may be TRBD1 (6 bases). This CDR3 spans 18 amino acids. Germline V lookup: CDR1 MGHRA, CDR2 YSYEKL. Trimming took off 0 bases at V and 3 bases at J, with 20 bases between the two ends. CDR3: CASSQEIGAGVTHYGYTF. CDR3 DNA sequence: TGCGCCAGCAGCCAAGAAATCGGGGCAGGGGTGACCCACTATGGCTACACCTTC.